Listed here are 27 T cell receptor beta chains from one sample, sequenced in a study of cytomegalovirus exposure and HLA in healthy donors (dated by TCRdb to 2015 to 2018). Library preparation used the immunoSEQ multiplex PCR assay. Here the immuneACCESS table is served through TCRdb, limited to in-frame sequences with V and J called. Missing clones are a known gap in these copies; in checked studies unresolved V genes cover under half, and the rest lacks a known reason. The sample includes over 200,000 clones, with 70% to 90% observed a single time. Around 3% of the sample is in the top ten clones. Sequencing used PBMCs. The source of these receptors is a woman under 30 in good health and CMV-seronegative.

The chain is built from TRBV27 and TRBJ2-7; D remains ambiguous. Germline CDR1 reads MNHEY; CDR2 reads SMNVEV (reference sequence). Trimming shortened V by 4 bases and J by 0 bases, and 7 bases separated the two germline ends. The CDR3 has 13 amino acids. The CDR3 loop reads CASSSRSSYEQYF. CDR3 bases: TGTGCCAGCAGTTCGCGTAGCTCCTACGAGCAGTACTTC.

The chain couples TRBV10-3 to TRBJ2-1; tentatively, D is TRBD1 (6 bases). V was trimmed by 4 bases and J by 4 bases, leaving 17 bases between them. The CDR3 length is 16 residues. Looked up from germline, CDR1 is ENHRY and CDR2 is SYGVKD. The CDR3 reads CAISVGRQGNYNEQFF. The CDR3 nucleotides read TGTGCCATCAGTGTAGGCCGGCAGGGGAATTACAATGAGCAGTTCTTC.

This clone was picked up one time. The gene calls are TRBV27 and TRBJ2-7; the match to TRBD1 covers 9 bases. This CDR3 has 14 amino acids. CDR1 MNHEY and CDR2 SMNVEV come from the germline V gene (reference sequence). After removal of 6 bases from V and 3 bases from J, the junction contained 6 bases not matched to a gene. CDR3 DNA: TGTGCCAGCAGACAGCCGGGACAGGGCTACGAGCAGTACTTC. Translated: CASRQPGQGYEQYF.

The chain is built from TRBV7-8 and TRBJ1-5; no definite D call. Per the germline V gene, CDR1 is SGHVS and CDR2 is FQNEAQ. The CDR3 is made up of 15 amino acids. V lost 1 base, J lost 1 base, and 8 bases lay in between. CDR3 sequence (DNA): TGTGCCAGCAGCTTAGTCGCACGGAGCAATCAGCCCCAGCATTTT. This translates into CASSLVARSNQPQHF.

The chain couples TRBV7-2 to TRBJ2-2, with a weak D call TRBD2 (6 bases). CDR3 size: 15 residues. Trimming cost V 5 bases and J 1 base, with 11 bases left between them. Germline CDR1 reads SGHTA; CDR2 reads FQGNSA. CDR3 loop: CASSRAGLNTGELFF. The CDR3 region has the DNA TGTGCCAGCAGCCGTGCGGGGTTGAACACCGGGGAGCTGTTTTTT.

The CDR3 reads CASSTRTAAYEQYF. DNA of the CDR3: TGTGCCAGCAGTACTCGGACTGCCGCCTACGAGCAGTACTTC. V gene TRBV27 combines with J gene TRBJ2-7; D perhaps matches TRBD2 (5 bases). CDR1 is MNHEY and CDR2 is SMNVEV in the germline V gene (reference sequence). The CDR3 sequence is 14 residues long. The germline V and J ends were trimmed by 5 bases and 2 bases, with 13 bases remaining between them.

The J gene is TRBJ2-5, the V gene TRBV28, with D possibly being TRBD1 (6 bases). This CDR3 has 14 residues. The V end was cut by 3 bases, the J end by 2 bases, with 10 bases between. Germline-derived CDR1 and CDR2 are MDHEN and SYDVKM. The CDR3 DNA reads TGTGCCAGCAGTTTCCAGGGGTGGCAAGAGACCCAGTACTTC. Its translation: CASSFQGWQETQYF.

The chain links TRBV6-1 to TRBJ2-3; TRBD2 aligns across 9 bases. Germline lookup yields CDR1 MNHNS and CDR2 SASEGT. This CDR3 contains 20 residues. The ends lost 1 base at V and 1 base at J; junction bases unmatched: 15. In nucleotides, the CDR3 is TGTGCCAGCAGTGAAGTAGTAGCGGGAGACCTTTTGTACGGCACAGATACGCAGTATTTT. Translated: CASSEVVAGDLLYGTDTQYF.

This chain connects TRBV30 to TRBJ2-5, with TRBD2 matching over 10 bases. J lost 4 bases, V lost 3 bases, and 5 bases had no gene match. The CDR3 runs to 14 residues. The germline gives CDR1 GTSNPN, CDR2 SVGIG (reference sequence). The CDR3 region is CAWSPLAGGETQYF. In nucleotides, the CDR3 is TGTGCCTGGAGCCCCTTAGCGGGAGGAGAGACCCAGTACTTC.

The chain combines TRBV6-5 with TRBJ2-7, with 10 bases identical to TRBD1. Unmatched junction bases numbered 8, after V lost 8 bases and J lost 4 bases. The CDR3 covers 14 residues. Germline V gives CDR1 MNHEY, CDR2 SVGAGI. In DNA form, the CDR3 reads TGTGCCAGCGGTAGTGGGGGACAGGGGTACGAGCAGTACTTC. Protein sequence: CASGSGGQGYEQYF.

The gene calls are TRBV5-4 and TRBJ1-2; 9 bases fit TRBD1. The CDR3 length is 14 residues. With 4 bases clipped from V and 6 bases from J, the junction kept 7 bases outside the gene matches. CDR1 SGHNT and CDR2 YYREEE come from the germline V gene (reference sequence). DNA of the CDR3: TGTGCCAGCAGCCGACCGACAGGGGGGGATGGCTACACCTTC. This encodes CASSRPTGGDGYTF.

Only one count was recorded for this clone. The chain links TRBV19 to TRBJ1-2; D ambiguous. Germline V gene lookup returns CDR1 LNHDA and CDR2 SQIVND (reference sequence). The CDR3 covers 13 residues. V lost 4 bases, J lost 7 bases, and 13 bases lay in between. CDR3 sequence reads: CASSKDEVAGYTF. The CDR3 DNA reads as TGTGCCAGTAGTAAGGATGAGGTAGCTGGCTACACCTTC.

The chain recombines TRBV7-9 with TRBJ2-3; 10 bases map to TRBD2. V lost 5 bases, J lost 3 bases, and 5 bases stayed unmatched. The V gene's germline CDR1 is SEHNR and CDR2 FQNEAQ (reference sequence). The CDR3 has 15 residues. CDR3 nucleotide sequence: TGTGCCAGCAGCCCAGGGACTAGCGTAACAGATACGCAGTATTTT. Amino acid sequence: CASSPGTSVTDTQYF.

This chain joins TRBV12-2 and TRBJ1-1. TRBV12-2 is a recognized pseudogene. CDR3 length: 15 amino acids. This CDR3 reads CASRFKAEGFSEAFF. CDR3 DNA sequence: TGTGCAAGTCGCTTCAAAGCGGAGGGTTTTAGTGAAGCTTTCTTT.

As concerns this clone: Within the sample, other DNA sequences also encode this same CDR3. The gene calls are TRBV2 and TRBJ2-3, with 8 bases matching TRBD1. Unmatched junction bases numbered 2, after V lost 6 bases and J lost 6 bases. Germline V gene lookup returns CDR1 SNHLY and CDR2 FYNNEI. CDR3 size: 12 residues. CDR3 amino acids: CASRDRGDTQYF. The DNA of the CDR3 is TGTGCCAGCAGAGACAGGGGTGATACGCAGTATTTT.

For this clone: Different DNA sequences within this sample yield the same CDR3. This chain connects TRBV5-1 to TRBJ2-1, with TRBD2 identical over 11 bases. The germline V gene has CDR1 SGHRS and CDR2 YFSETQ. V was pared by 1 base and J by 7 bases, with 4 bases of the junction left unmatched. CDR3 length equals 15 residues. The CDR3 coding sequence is TGCGCCAGCAGCTTGCTAGCGGGAGGAGGTAATGAGCAGTTCTTC. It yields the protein CASSLLAGGGNEQFF.

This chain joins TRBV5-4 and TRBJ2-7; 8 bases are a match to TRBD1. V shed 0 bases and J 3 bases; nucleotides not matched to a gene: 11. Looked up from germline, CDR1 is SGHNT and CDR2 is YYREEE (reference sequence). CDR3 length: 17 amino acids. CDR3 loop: CASSLDGQGLRYYEQYF. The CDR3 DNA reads TGTGCCAGCAGCTTGGATGGACAGGGATTAAGGTACTACGAGCAGTACTTC.

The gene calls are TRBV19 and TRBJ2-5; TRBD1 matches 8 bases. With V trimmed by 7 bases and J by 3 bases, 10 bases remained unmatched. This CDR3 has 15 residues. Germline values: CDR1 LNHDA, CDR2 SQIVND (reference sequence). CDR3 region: CASKGTGGGKETQYF. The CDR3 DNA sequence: TGTGCCAGTAAGGGTACAGGGGGTGGAAAAGAGACCCAGTACTTC.

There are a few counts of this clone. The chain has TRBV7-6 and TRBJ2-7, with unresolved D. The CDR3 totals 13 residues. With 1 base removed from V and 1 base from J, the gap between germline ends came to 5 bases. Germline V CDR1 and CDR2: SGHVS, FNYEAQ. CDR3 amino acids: CASSLEQSYEQYF. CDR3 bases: TGTGCCAGCAGCTTAGAACAGTCCTACGAGCAGTACTTC.

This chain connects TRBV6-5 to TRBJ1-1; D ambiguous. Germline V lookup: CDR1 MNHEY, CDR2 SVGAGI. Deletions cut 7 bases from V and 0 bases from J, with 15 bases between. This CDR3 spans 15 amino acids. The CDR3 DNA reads TGTGCCAGCAAACACCGGGGTGGTATGAACACTGAAGCTTTCTTT. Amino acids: CASKHRGGMNTEAFF.

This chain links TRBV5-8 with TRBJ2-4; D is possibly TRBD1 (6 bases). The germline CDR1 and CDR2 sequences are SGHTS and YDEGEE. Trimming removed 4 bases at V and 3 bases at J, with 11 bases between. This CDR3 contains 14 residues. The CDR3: CASSPTGYKNIQYF. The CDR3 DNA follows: TGTGCCAGCAGCCCGACAGGATACAAAAACATTCAGTACTTC.

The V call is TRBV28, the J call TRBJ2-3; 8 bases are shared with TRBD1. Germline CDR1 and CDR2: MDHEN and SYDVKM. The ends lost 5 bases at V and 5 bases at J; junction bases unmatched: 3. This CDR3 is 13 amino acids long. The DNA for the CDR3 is TGTGCCAGCAGTAAACAGGGGGGAGATACGCAGTATTTT. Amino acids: CASSKQGGDTQYF.

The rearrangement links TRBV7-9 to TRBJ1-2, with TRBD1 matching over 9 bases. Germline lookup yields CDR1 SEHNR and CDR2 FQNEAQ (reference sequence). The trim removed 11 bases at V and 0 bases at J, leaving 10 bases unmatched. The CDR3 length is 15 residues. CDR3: CAGENRGPTNYGYTF. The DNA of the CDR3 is TGTGCCGGAGAGAACAGGGGGCCAACTAACTATGGCTACACCTTC. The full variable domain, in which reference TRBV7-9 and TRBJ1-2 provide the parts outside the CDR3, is DTGVSQNPRHKITKRGQNVTFRCDPISEHNRLYWYRQTLGQGPEFLTYFQNEAQLEKSRLLSDRFSAERPKGSFSTLEIQRTEQGDSAMYLCAGENRGPTNYGYTFGSGTRLTVV.

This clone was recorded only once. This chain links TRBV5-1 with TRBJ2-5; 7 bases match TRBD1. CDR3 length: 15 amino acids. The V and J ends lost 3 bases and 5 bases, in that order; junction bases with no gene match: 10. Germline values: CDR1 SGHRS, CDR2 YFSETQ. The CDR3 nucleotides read TGCGCCAGCAGCTCAGACAGGGAAGAGAGGGAGACCCAGTACTTC. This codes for CASSSDREERETQYF.

Here the CDR3 reads CASSELRGRSNQPQHF. The CDR3 DNA follows: TGTGCCAGCAGTGAACTCAGGGGAAGGAGCAATCAGCCCCAGCATTTT. V is TRBV6-1 and J is TRBJ1-5; TRBD1 might be the D (6 bases). V was clipped by 2 bases and J by 1 base, with 12 bases between them. Germline CDR1 and CDR2: MNHNS and SASEGT. The length of the CDR3 is 16 residues.

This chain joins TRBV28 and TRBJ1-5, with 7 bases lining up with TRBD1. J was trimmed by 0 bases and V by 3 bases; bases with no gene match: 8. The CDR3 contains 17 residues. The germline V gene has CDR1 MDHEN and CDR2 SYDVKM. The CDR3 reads CASSFVTGADSNQPQHF. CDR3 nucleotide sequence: TGTGCCAGCAGTTTTGTAACAGGGGCTGATAGCAATCAGCCCCAGCATTTT.

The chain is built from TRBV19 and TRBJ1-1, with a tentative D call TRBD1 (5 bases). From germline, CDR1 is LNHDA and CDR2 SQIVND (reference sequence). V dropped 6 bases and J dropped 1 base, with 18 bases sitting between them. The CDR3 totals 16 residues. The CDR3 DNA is TGTGCCAGTAGCCTTTCAGCCGGGACTGGGAACACTGAAGCTTTCTTT. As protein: CASSLSAGTGNTEAFF.